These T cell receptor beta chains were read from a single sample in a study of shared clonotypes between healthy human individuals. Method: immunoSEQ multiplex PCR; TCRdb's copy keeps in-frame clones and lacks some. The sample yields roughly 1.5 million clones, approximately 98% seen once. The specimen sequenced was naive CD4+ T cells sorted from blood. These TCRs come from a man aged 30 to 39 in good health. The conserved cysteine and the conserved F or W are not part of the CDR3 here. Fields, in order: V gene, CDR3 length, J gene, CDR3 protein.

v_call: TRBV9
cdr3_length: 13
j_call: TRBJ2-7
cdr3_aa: ASSLEDTRPHEQY

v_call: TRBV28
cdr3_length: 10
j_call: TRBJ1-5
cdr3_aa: ATIRGGQPQH

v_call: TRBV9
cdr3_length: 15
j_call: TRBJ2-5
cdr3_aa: ASSEDRWGGAQETQY

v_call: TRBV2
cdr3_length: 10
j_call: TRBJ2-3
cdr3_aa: ASGLHTDTQY

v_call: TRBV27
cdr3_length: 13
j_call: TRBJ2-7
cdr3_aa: ASSFREAGNYEQY

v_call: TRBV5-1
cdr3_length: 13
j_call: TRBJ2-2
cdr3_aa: ASRTGLADTGELF

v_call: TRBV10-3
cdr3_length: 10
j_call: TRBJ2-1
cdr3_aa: AISDGGLSPF

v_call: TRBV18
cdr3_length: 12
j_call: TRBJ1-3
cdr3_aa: ASSRRSSGNTIY

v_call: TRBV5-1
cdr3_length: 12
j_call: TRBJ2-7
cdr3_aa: ASSLVSDIYEQY

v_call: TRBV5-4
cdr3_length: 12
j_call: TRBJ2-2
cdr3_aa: ASSPRGETGELF

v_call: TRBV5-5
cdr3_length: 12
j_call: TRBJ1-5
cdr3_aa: ASSTGTVGQPQH

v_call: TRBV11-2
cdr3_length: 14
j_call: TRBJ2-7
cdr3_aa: ASSLSSTGDFYEQY

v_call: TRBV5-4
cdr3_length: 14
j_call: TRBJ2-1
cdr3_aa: ASSLRGGPAYNEQF

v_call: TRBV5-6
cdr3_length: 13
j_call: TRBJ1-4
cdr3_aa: ASSSAGTENEKLF

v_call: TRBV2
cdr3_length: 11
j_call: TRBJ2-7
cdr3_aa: ASRAGPSYEQY

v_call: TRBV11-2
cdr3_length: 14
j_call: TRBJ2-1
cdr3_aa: ASSLNSGSSYNEQF

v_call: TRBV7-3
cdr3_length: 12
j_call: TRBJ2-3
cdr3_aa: ASSFGGNTDTQY

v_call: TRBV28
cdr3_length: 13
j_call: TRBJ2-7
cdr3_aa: ASVFLAGVSYEQY

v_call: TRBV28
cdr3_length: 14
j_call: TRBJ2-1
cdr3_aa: ASSFGPGGRINEQF

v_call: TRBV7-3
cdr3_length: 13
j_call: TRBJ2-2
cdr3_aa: ASRKREGLAGELF